In this sample, the clone carrying this T cell receptor beta chain turned up once. This table comes from immunoSEQ multiplex PCR, and its TCRdb copy is limited to in-frame clones, with some not included. The table includes 100,000 to 150,000 clones, 88% detected once. This sample was taken from a study of blood T cell repertoires in COVID-19. Across the whole study: T cells, B-cell-depleted T cells, or PBMCs provided the cDNA or gDNA that served as material.

The germline V gene encodes CDR1 MDHEN and CDR2 SYDVKM. The V gene end was trimmed by 5 bases and the J gene end by 4 bases; junction bases not matched to a gene: 5. CDR3 length: 15 residues. This receptor was obtained from a human donor in a cohort sampled during active COVID-19. The rearrangement joins TRBV28 to TRBJ2-2; 9 bases are a match to TRBD1. Material for sequencing was peripheral blood. The CDR3: CASSTMDRGTGELFF. The DNA for the CDR3 is TGTGCCAGCAGTACCATGGACAGGGGCACCGGGGAGCTGTTTTTT.